This entry lists 8 T cell receptor beta chains sequenced from one sample in a study of spatial heterogeneity in lung cancer. Time point indicated: blood at routine non-recurrence follow-up after resection. One entry per CDR3 protein, called by TCRdb with MiXCR from the 5' RACE reads. Of approximately 110,000 distinct CDR3 sequences in the sample, roughly 10% were seen once. The input for sequencing was PBMCs, taken at follow-up. The receptors shown here come from a female donor with early-stage non-small cell lung cancer.

The chain carries TRBV6-6 and TRBJ1-6; TRBD1 agrees at 11 bases. CDR3 length: 17 amino acids. Germline loops: CDR1 MNHNY, CDR2 SVGAGI (reference sequence). J lost 6 bases, V lost 0 bases, and 4 bases had no gene match. The CDR3 DNA reads TGTGCCAGCAGTTACTCCGGGACAGGGGGTGGTAATTCACCCCTCCACTTT. Translation: CASSYSGTGGGNSPLHF.

This clonotype has more than one count but fewer than ten. The V and J genes are TRBV2 and TRBJ2-3; D may match TRBD1 or TRBD2 (6 bases each). From germline, CDR1 is SNHLY and CDR2 FYNNEI. Trimming shortened V by 8 bases and J by 4 bases, and 19 bases separated the two germline ends. The CDR3 is made up of 15 amino acids. In DNA, the CDR3 is TGTGCCAGCGGCCAAAGGAGGGGGGTGGCAGATACGCAGTATTTT. Translating it yields CASGQRRGVADTQYF.

The chain is built from TRBV30 and TRBJ2-1; TRBD1 might be the D (5 bases). This CDR3 has 13 amino acids. Trimming took off 4 bases at V and 4 bases at J, with 11 bases between the two ends. Germline assignment: CDR1 GTSNPN and CDR2 SVGIG (reference sequence). CDR3 region: CAWNQDSYNEQFF. The DNA of the CDR3 is TGTGCCTGGAACCAAGACAGTTACAATGAGCAGTTCTTC.

This clonotype was seen a few times. The V gene is TRBV7-8, the J gene TRBJ2-4; 7 bases map to TRBD2. V lost 5 bases, J lost 2 bases, and 15 bases stayed unmatched. The CDR3 sequence is 18 residues long. The germline V gene encodes CDR1 SGHVS and CDR2 FQNEAQ. CDR3 residues: CASSPPVRVSGTKNIQYF. The DNA of the CDR3 is TGTGCCAGCAGCCCCCCCGTCAGGGTCAGCGGGACCAAAAACATTCAGTACTTC.

Many counts were recorded for this clonotype. The V call is TRBV18, the J call TRBJ1-5, with D uncertain. The CDR3 spans 16 residues. Looked up from germline, CDR1 is KGHSH and CDR2 is LQKENI. V was pared by 3 bases and J by 0 bases, with 12 bases between. The CDR3 region is CASSPRQANSNQPQHF. For the CDR3, the DNA is TGTGCCAGCTCACCGCGCCAGGCAAATAGCAATCAGCCCCAGCATTTT.

Only a few counts were recorded for this clonotype. V gene TRBV10-3 combines with J gene TRBJ2-4, with D uncertain. Germline V gene lookup returns CDR1 ENHRY and CDR2 SYGVKD. This CDR3 contains 16 residues. Trimming took off 0 bases at V and 3 bases at J, with 12 bases between the two ends. CDR3: CAISESDTNLKNIQYF. Here the CDR3 DNA reads TGTGCCATCAGTGAGTCGGATACAAATCTCAAAAACATTCAGTACTTC.

The table lists this clonotype with many counts. The J gene is TRBJ1-2, the V gene TRBV20-1; the D is unclear. Deletions cut 5 bases from V and 1 base from J, with 14 bases between. Germline V lookup: CDR1 DFQATT, CDR2 SNEGSKA (reference sequence). The CDR3 runs to 14 residues. Here the CDR3 reads CSAPALWGNYGYTF. In nucleotides, the CDR3 is TGCAGTGCTCCCGCCCTGTGGGGTAACTATGGCTACACCTTC.

This rearrangement joins TRBV7-2 to TRBJ2-7; 10 bases are shared with TRBD2. The CDR3 is 16 amino acids. CDR1 SGHTA and CDR2 FQGNSA come from the germline V gene. The trim removed 1 base at V and 7 bases at J, leaving 10 bases unmatched. The CDR3 nucleotides read TGTGCCAGCAGCTTAGGGCAGCGGGAGGGCCGAGGAGAGCAGTACGTC. Amino acids: CASSLGQREGRGEQYV.